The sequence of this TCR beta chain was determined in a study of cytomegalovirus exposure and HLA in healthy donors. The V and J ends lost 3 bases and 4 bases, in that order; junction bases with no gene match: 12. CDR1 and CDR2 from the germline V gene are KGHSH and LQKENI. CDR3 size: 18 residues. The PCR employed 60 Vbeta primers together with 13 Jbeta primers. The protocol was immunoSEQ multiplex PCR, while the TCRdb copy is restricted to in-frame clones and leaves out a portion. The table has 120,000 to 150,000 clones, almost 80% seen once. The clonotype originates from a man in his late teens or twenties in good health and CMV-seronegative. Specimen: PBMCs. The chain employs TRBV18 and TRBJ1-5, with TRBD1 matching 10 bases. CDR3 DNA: TGTGCCAGCTCACCGAGTGATCGGGACAGGGGAAGAAATCAGCCCCAGCATTTT. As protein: CASSPSDRDRGRNQPQHF. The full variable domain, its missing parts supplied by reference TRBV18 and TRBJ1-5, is NAGVMQNPRHLVRRRGQEARLRCSPMKGHSHVYWYRQLPEEGLKFMVYLQKENIIDESGMPKERFSAEFPKEGPSILRIQQVVRGDSAAYFCASSPSDRDRGRNQPQHFGDGTRLSIL.